This T cell receptor (beta chain) stems from a study of CD8+ T cells in alopecia areata. Across the study: Treated patients took oral tofacitinib at 5 to 10 mg twice daily.

Study-wide findings and caveats: Researchers reported that TCR sharing among patients proved less clear than in mice, possibly HLA-linked.

Concerning this clone itself: What it binds is unknown. At the DNA level, this CDR3 is encoded by other sequences in the same sample as well.

Extraction of RNA preceded its reverse transcription into cDNA, which served as the sequencing template. Clones were sequenced by immunoSEQ multiplex PCR, and TCRdb holds only the in-frame ones, with some missing. The data show over 200,000 clones, roughly 57% seen once. Investigators sorted PBMCs to obtain both CD4+ and CD8+ T cells. Sequencing used CD4+ T cells sorted from blood, obtained at week 0. This TCR was sampled from a human donor with alopecia areata.

The CDR3 protein is CASSLGTDSYEQYF. The CDR3 DNA reads TGTGCCAGCAGCTTGGGGACAGACTCCTACGAGCAGTACTTC. The V and J genes are TRBV7-9 and TRBJ2-7; 7 bases are a match to TRBD1. The CDR3 is 14 residues long. The ends lost 3 bases at V and 0 bases at J; junction bases unmatched: 2. CDR1 SEHNR and CDR2 FQNEAQ come from the germline V gene (reference sequence).